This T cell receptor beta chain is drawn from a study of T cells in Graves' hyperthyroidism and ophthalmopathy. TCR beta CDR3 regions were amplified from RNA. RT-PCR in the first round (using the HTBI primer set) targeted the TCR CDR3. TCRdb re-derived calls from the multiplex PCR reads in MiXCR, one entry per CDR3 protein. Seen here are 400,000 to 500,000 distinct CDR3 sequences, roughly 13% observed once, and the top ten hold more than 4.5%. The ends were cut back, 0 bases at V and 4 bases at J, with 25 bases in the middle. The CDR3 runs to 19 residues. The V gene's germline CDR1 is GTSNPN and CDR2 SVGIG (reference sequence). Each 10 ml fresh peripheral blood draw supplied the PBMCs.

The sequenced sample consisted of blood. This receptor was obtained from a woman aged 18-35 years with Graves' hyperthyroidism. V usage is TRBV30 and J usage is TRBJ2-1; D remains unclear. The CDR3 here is CAWSVGPGWRKRLYNEQFF. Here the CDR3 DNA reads TGTGCCTGGAGTGTAGGTCCCGGGTGGCGGAAAAGGCTATACAATGAGCAGTTCTTC.